The 7 T cell receptor beta chains below all came from one sample that was sequenced in a study of siplizumab effects on memory and regulatory T cells. Using immunoSEQ multiplex PCR, the repertoire was profiled, and TCRdb retains in-frame clones only, with some absent. The data contain tens of thousands of clones, 95% to 97% of them singletons. The material sequenced was naive CD4+ T cells sorted from blood. The receptors shown here come from a human donor in good health.

This chain uses TRBV5-4 with TRBJ2-5; a weak D match, TRBD2 (6 bases). The CDR3 sequence is 14 residues long. V was shortened by 4 bases and J by 0 bases, with 10 bases between the two germline ends. The germline V gene has CDR1 SGHNT and CDR2 YYREEE (reference sequence). The CDR3 DNA is TGTGCCAGCAGCCGCGGGGCCTACCAAGAGACCCAGTACTTC. It translates to CASSRGAYQETQYF. Full variable domain (missing parts from reference TRBV5-4 and TRBJ2-5): ETGVTQSPTHLIKTRGQQVTLRCSSQSGHNTVSWYQQALGQGPQFIFQYYREEENGRGNFPPRFSGLQFPNYSSELNVNALELDDSALYLCASSRGAYQETQYFGPGTRLLVL.

The J gene is TRBJ2-6, the V gene TRBV9, with 9 bases aligning to TRBD1. This CDR3 spans 18 amino acids. V trimming: 3 bases; J trimming: 0 bases; junction bases outside the gene matches: 7. Germline loops: CDR1 SGDLS, CDR2 YYNGEE. The CDR3 DNA is TGTGCCAGCAGCGACAGACAGGGGGGATTCTCTGGGGCCAACGTCCTGACTTTC. As protein: CASSDRQGGFSGANVLTF.

The V call is TRBV14, the J call TRBJ1-2, with D unresolved. The CDR3 length is 16 residues. V gave up 3 bases and J gave up 4 bases, with 18 bases separating them. Germline V CDR1 and CDR2: SGHDN, FVKESK. CDR3 nucleotides: TGTGCCAGCAGCCACCTTTCTCTGGGCCGAGTCTATGGCTACACCTTC. Translation gives CASSHLSLGRVYGYTF. Complete variable domain (other parts from reference TRBV14 and TRBJ1-2): EAGVTQFPSHSVIEKGQTVTLRCDPISGHDNLYWYRRVMGKEIKFLLHFVKESKQDESGMPNNRFLAERTGGTYSTLKVQPAELEDSGVYFCASSHLSLGRVYGYTFGSGTRLTVV.

The rearrangement links TRBV2 to TRBJ2-7; 14 positions match TRBD2. The CDR3 is 12 residues long. Germline CDR1 is SNHLY and CDR2 is FYNNEI. Trimming removed 11 bases from V and 6 bases from J; junction bases left unmatched: 3. The CDR3: CAFGTSGGEQYF. CDR3 nucleotide sequence: TGTGCCTTCGGGACTAGCGGGGGCGAGCAGTACTTC.

The chain combines TRBV7-9 with TRBJ1-6, with no clear D. Germline values: CDR1 SEHNR, CDR2 FQNEAQ (reference sequence). The V gene lost 5 bases and the J gene lost 1 base, with 15 bases spanning the gap. This CDR3 has 17 amino acids. CDR3 loop: CASSPRGTLSYNSPLHF. In DNA form, the CDR3 reads TGTGCCAGCAGCCCACGAGGAACTCTATCCTATAATTCACCCCTCCACTTT.

This rearrangement joins TRBV6-1 to TRBJ1-1; D is unclear. This CDR3 spans 14 amino acids. V dropped 6 bases and J dropped 2 bases, with 13 bases sitting between them. CDR1 is MNHNS, CDR2 SASEGT, per germline. Here the CDR3 DNA reads TGTGCCAGCAGCGGACGGGGAAGTAACACTGAAGCTTTCTTT. It is translated as CASSGRGSNTEAFF.

The count of this clone is one. The rearrangement joins TRBV5-1 to TRBJ1-1; D is unclear. The V end lost 2 bases, the J end lost 2 bases, and 10 bases lay between the germline ends. This CDR3 has 14 amino acids. Germline values: CDR1 SGHRS, CDR2 YFSETQ. The CDR3 bases are TGCGCCAGCAGCTTAGGGCCGGACAACACTGAAGCTTTCTTT. Its protein product is CASSLGPDNTEAFF.